Given below is one T cell receptor (beta chain) in context. Its antigen is currently not known. No much larger clone exists at a distance of one base, and base qualities are not known. This sample is part of a study of blood T cell repertoires in COVID-19 (dated by TCRdb to about 2020). Regarding the complete study: Samples covering the acute and convalescent phases of COVID-19 were provided by collaborators in the United States, Italy and Spain. The prospective study material was composed of cDNA or gDNA derived from T cells, B-cell-depleted T cells, or PBMCs. Subjects who had been exposed to COVID-19, were actively infected with it, or had recovered from it provided the deeply sampled blood TCRbeta repertoires that made up the dataset. The repertoires were released in a freely available public database intended as a resource for research on the immune response to SARS-CoV-2. Samples came from the ongoing ImmuneRACE study (first 160 participants) plus 1,254 subjects from 6 global collaborators. A de-identified subject ID, COVID-19 status, age in years and sex were almost always included in the sample metadata. Where available, HLA class I and class II types were obtained from metadata supplied by the sample provider rather than from assay-based typing.

What the study reported, not specific to this receptor: Clinical and demographic metadata were provided uncurated, with the amount varying by source and participant.

Whole blood was collected in K2EDTA tubes by collaborating institutions according to the institutions' own protocols. For TCRbeta analysis, collaborator samples were shipped as frozen whole blood, as isolated PBMCs, or as DNA extracted from either sample type. The immunoSEQ Assay, a bias-controlled multiplex PCR, was used to amplify TCRbeta CDR3 regions from genomic DNA. The authors' analysis ran thus. The number of nucleated cells in each sample was estimated by amplification of reference gene primers within the assay. To quantify the absolute abundance of each unique TCRbeta CDR3 rearrangement, sequence reads were collapsed and filtered. Productive Simpson clonality was computed per sample as the square root of Simpson's diversity index over productive rearrangements. The clones in this table, taken by TCRdb from immuneACCESS, are in-frame only. Not every clone is retained; where verified, under half of the shortfall comes from an unresolved V gene, and the cause of the rest is unknown. V and J calls and clone size are copied from that table; D and trimming were computed from the DNA. In all, the sample holds approximately 170,000 clones, and more than 75% of those were seen once. 18% of the sample is in the top ten clones.

At the junction V is shortened by 5 bases and J by 8 bases; bases outside the gene matches: 13. The CDR3 goes from the cysteine to the phenylalanine over 16 residues. Only the CDR3 DNA is retained, 48 bases long and in frame from the first base. The germline V gene supplies CDR1 SGHVS and CDR2 FNYEAQ. The sequenced material came from peripheral blood. The sequence was obtained from a man in his sixties with active or convalescent COVID-19. The chain is assembled from TRBV7-6 and TRBJ2-1; 9 junctional bases match TRBD1. The CDR3 region reads CASSHTGTGRSYEQFF. Here is the DNA: TGTGCCAGCAGCCACACCGGGACAGGGCGTTCCTATGAGCAGTTCTTC. With all but the CDR3 taken from the reference TRBV7-6 and TRBJ2-1 genes, the full variable domain is: GAGVSQSPRYKVTKRGQDVALRCDPISGHVSLYWYRQALGQGPEFLTYFNYEAQQDKSGLPNDRFSAERPEGSISTLTIQRTEQRDSAMYRCASSHTGTGRSYEQFFGPGTRLTVL.